The next 32 T cell receptor beta chains were all read from a single sample in a study of blood T cell repertoires in COVID-19 (dated by TCRdb to the early 2020s). The receptor library was made with the immunoSEQ multiplex PCR assay. Not all clones reach the TCRdb copy of this immuneACCESS table, which keeps in-frame sequences only. Checked studies attribute under half of the gap to unresolved V genes and leave the rest unexplained. Counted in this sample were 370,000 or so clones; 70% to 85% of them appeared once. The ten largest clones take up 1.1% of the sample. Sequenced sample: peripheral blood. The receptors stem from a human donor with acute or convalescent COVID-19. The donor label of this sample is uncertain.

The J gene is TRBJ2-7, the V gene TRBV19, with D possibly matching TRBD1 (5 bases). The germline V gene has CDR1 LNHDA and CDR2 SQIVND (reference sequence). This CDR3 region has 12 residues. V lost 5 bases and J 3 bases, leaving 8 bases between the germline ends. The CDR3 DNA follows: TGTGCCAGTAGTCCTCAGGGCTACGAGCAGTACTTC. Protein sequence: CASSPQGYEQYF. The whole variable domain, remainder taken from reference TRBV19 and TRBJ2-7, is DGGITQSPKYLFRKEGQNVTLSCEQNLNHDAMYWYRQDPGQGLRLIYYSQIVNDFQKGDIAEGYSVSREKKESFPLTVTSAQKNPTAFYLCASSPQGYEQYFGPGTRLTVT.

This chain joins TRBV9 and TRBJ1-1, with D hard to call. This CDR3 has 13 residues. Trimming stripped 4 bases from V and 0 bases from J, with 7 bases between. Germline assignment: CDR1 SGDLS and CDR2 YYNGEE. For the CDR3, the DNA is TGTGCCAGCAGCCTTGCAGTGAACACTGAAGCTTTCTTT. Protein sequence: CASSLAVNTEAFF.

The CDR3 loop is CASSSGTGGRETQYF. DNA for the CDR3: TGTGCCAGCAGTTCCGGGACAGGGGGCCGGGAGACCCAGTACTTC. The chain recombines TRBV27 with TRBJ2-5, with 12 bases matching TRBD1. This CDR3 contains 15 residues. Germline CDR1 and CDR2: MNHEY and SMNVEV (reference sequence). Losses at the gene ends were 4 bases for V and 5 bases for J; bases not matched to a gene: 5.

This clone has a single count. This chain links TRBV19 with TRBJ2-1; 9 bases align to TRBD1. The CDR3 length is 14 residues. Germline loops: CDR1 LNHDA, CDR2 SQIVND (reference sequence). The ends lost 10 bases at V and 6 bases at J; junction bases unmatched: 10. Here the CDR3 reads CATKFRDRVNEQFF. The CDR3 DNA reads as TGTGCCACCAAATTCCGGGACAGGGTCAATGAGCAGTTCTTC.

The chain combines TRBV28 with TRBJ1-1, with TRBD1 matching 10 bases. Germline V gene sequence: CDR1 MDHEN, CDR2 SYDVKM. CDR3 size: 16 residues. The V segment lost 6 bases and the J segment 1 base; nucleotides outside the gene matches: 8. CDR3 nucleotides: TGTGCCAGCAGACCTGACAGGGGGCTTGAGAACACTGAAGCTTTCTTT. It translates to CASRPDRGLENTEAFF.

This clone was detected only once. The chain is built from TRBV19 and TRBJ1-5; maybe TRBD1 (5 bases). The germline gives CDR1 LNHDA, CDR2 SQIVND (reference sequence). This CDR3 region has 15 residues. The germline V and J ends were trimmed by 5 bases and 5 bases, with 16 bases remaining between them. The CDR3 bases are TGTGCCAGTAGTCTAATCGGGGGGTTAGATCAGCCCCAGCATTTT. It translates to CASSLIGGLDQPQHF.

The rearrangement joins TRBV6-5 to TRBJ1-2, with TRBD1 matching over 10 bases. The CDR3 extends over 13 amino acids. CDR1 MNHEY and CDR2 SVGAGI come from the germline V gene. The junction had 6 bases not matched to a gene; V was cut back by 6 bases and J by 8 bases. CDR3 DNA: TGTGCCAGCAGCTCCGGGACAGGGGTCGGCTACACCTTC. Protein sequence: CASSSGTGVGYTF.

The chain couples TRBV19 to TRBJ1-5; D might be TRBD1 (5 bases). This CDR3 is 16 amino acids long. CDR1 and CDR2 (germline): LNHDA, SQIVND (reference sequence). Trimming took off 5 bases at V and 3 bases at J, with 17 bases between the two ends. CDR3 sequence reads: CASSRVAGEVNQPQHF. The CDR3 DNA reads as TGTGCCAGTAGTCGAGTAGCGGGGGAGGTCAATCAGCCCCAGCATTTT.

The V gene is TRBV5-6, the J gene TRBJ2-7; weak D call: TRBD1 (6 bases). This CDR3 spans 16 amino acids. Germline V gives CDR1 SGHDT, CDR2 YYEEEE. V lost 1 base and J 1 base, leaving 15 bases between the germline ends. The CDR3: CASSLNGRGLSYEQYF. For the CDR3, the DNA is TGTGCCAGCAGCTTGAACGGCAGGGGTTTATCCTACGAGCAGTACTTC.

V gene TRBV3-1 (or the pseudogene TRBV3-2) combines with J gene TRBJ1-6; D not certain. Germline V CDR1 and CDR2: LGHDT, YNNKEL (reference sequence). The CDR3 has 13 amino acids. Deletions cut 6 bases from V and 13 bases from J, with 16 bases between. CDR3 region: CASSEEGRRPLHF. CDR3 coding DNA: TGTGCCAGCAGTGAAGAGGGCAGGCGGCCCCTCCACTTT.

This clone has just a few counts. In nucleotides, the CDR3 is TGTGCCATCAGTGGGACTAGCGGTCTTCCGGGGCAGTTCTTC. Protein sequence: CAISGTSGLPGQFF. The genes are TRBV10-3 and TRBJ2-1; 10 bases line up with TRBD2. Germline values: CDR1 ENHRY, CDR2 SYGVKD. This CDR3 contains 14 residues. The junction had 9 bases not matched to a gene; V was cut back by 4 bases and J by 12 bases.

This chain connects TRBV5-4 to TRBJ2-5; D is perhaps TRBD1 (6 bases). This CDR3 has 13 amino acids. CDR1 is SGHNT and CDR2 is YYREEE in the germline V gene (reference sequence). V was cut by 5 bases and J by 5 bases, with 13 bases left in between. The CDR3 reads CASRKTGDETQYF. In DNA, the CDR3 is TGTGCCAGCAGAAAGACAGGAGATGAGACCCAGTACTTC.

The chain is built from TRBV5-1 and TRBJ1-5, with D hard to call. Germline assignment: CDR1 SGHRS and CDR2 YFSETQ. V was trimmed by 0 bases and J by 7 bases, leaving 8 bases between them. CDR3 length: 13 residues. CDR3 protein: CASSLAPQQPQHF. CDR3 nucleotide sequence: TGCGCCAGCAGCTTGGCCCCTCAGCAGCCCCAGCATTTT. The complete variable domain, with remaining parts taken from reference TRBV5-1 and TRBJ1-5, reads KAGVTQTPRYLIKTRGQQVTLSCSPISGHRSVSWYQQTPGQGLQFLFEYFSETQRNKGNFPGRFSGRQFSNSRSEMNVSTLELGDSALYLCASSLAPQQPQHFGDGTRLSIL.

The chain links TRBV27 to TRBJ2-7; D is undetermined. Trimming stripped 5 bases from V and 3 bases from J, with 14 bases between. Per germline, CDR1 MNHEY and CDR2 SMNVEV (reference sequence). This CDR3 region has 14 residues. CDR3 coding DNA: TGTGCCAGCAGTCCGCAGAAAACCAGCTACGAGCAGTACTTC. It specifies CASSPQKTSYEQYF.

The rearrangement joins TRBV19 to TRBJ1-2; TRBD1 agrees at 11 bases. Germline-derived CDR1 and CDR2 are LNHDA and SQIVND (reference sequence). The CDR3 extends over 14 amino acids. V shed 4 bases, J shed 9 bases, and the junction held 7 bases outside the gene matches. CDR3 amino acids: CASSKKGTGGSYTF. The CDR3 DNA reads as TGTGCCAGTAGTAAAAAGGGGACAGGGGGAAGCTACACCTTC.

V gene TRBV6-5 combines with J gene TRBJ2-7, with 8 bases aligning to TRBD1. The germline gives CDR1 MNHEY, CDR2 SVGAGI. CDR3 size: 15 residues. Trimming at V came to 6 bases and at J to 2 bases, leaving 9 bases not matched to a gene. The CDR3 spells CASRPGTGRTYEQYF. DNA of the CDR3: TGTGCCAGCAGGCCAGGGACAGGCAGAACCTACGAGCAGTACTTC.

Concerning this clone: An end of the junction does not agree with germline; a read error may underlie this. DNA for the CDR3: TGTACCAGCAGCGTTGGCCCGATACAGGGTTATTTGCAGCCCCAGCATTTT. Translating it yields CTSSVGPIQGYLQPQHF. The chain carries TRBV5-4 and TRBJ1-5; D is possibly TRBD1 (6 bases). The CDR3 spans 17 residues. CDR1 SGHNT and CDR2 YYREEE come from the germline V gene (reference sequence).

The rearrangement joins TRBV21-1 to TRBJ2-3; TRBD2 reflects the table's D call only, with no check against the DNA. TRBV21-1 is reported as a pseudogene. The CDR3 consists of 17 residues. CDR3 sequence (DNA): TGTGCCAGCAGCAAATTAGGGCTAGCGGGAGCCACAGATACGCAGTATTTT. Its protein product is CASSKLGLAGATDTQYF.

The chain joins TRBV5-6 to TRBJ1-2, with 8 bases that match TRBD1. The CDR3 contains 15 residues. J gave up 3 bases and V 2 bases, and 6 bases lay outside the gene matches. The germline CDR1 and CDR2 sequences are SGHDT and YYEEEE. The CDR3 loop is CASSFPTDRDYGYTF. CDR3 DNA: TGTGCCAGCAGCTTCCCCACGGACAGGGACTATGGCTACACCTTC. The full variable domain, in which reference TRBV5-6 and TRBJ1-2 provide the parts outside the CDR3, is DAGVTQSPTHLIKTRGQQVTLRCSPKSGHDTVSWYQQALGQGPQFIFQYYEEEERQRGNFPDRFSGHQFPNYSSELNVNALLLGDSALYLCASSFPTDRDYGYTFGSGTRLTVV.

This chain joins TRBV5-1 and TRBJ2-7; 7 nucleotides match TRBD1. Looked up from germline, CDR1 is SGHRS and CDR2 is YFSETQ. The CDR3 is made up of 15 amino acids. Unmatched junction bases numbered 7, after V lost 0 bases and J lost 4 bases. CDR3 sequence reads: CASSLGADRMYEQYF. The CDR3 coding sequence is TGCGCCAGCAGCTTGGGGGCGGACAGGATGTACGAGCAGTACTTC.

The chain carries TRBV28 and TRBJ2-2; the D is unclear. The germline CDR1 and CDR2 sequences are MDHEN and SYDVKM. The CDR3 spans 13 residues. The V and J ends lost 7 bases and 7 bases respectively, with 13 bases between them. CDR3 DNA: TGTGCCAGCACCCGCGGAGTAGGCGGGGAGCTGTTTTTT. This codes for CASTRGVGGELFF.

V gene TRBV7-9 combines with J gene TRBJ2-5, with TRBD1 identical over 9 bases. The CDR3 is made up of 16 amino acids. V shed 5 bases, J shed 2 bases, and the junction held 9 bases outside the gene matches. Germline V lookup: CDR1 SEHNR, CDR2 FQNEAQ (reference sequence). The CDR3 bases are TGTGCCAGCAGCCTGGGACAGGGAGGAGGGCAAGAGACCCAGTACTTC. It translates to CASSLGQGGGQETQYF. The whole variable domain, filled in from reference TRBV7-9 and TRBJ2-5, reads DTGVSQNPRHKITKRGQNVTFRCDPISEHNRLYWYRQTLGQGPEFLTYFQNEAQLEKSRLLSDRFSAERPKGSFSTLEIQRTEQGDSAMYLCASSLGQGGGQETQYFGPGTRLLVL.

The V gene is TRBV19, the J gene TRBJ2-3; 8 bases are a match to TRBD2. V was clipped by 7 bases and J by 6 bases; unmatched bases: 9. The CDR3 has 14 residues. Germline lookup yields CDR1 LNHDA and CDR2 SQIVND (reference sequence). CDR3 in DNA: TGTGCCAGTACCACAGGGACTAGGTCGGATACGCAGTATTTT. It translates to CASTTGTRSDTQYF. Full variable domain (rest looked up from reference TRBV19 and TRBJ2-3): DGGITQSPKYLFRKEGQNVTLSCEQNLNHDAMYWYRQDPGQGLRLIYYSQIVNDFQKGDIAEGYSVSREKKESFPLTVTSAQKNPTAFYLCASTTGTRSDTQYFGPGTRLTVL.

V gene TRBV6-2 or TRBV6-3 combines with J gene TRBJ1-1; D is perhaps TRBD1 (6 bases). Trimming left V 0 bases short and J 0 bases short, with 8 bases between. CDR1 and CDR2 from the germline V gene are MNHEY and SVGEGT. This CDR3 contains 15 residues. CDR3: CASSYSGQMNTEAFF. The CDR3 DNA reads TGTGCCAGCAGTTACTCGGGACAAATGAACACTGAAGCTTTCTTT.

The chain employs TRBV14 and TRBJ1-2; a possible D gene is TRBD1 (5 bases). The CDR3 contains 14 residues. Between the trimmed V and J ends, which lost 4 bases and 4 bases, there was a span of 13 bases. In germline, CDR1 is SGHDN, CDR2 FVKESK. CDR3 nucleotides: TGTGCCAGCAGCCGGGATGCGGGGGGCTATGGCTACACCTTC. Its protein is CASSRDAGGYGYTF.

The chain joins TRBV29-1 to TRBJ1-5; the match to TRBD1 covers 7 bases. Germline lookup yields CDR1 SQVTM and CDR2 ANQGSEA. This CDR3 is 14 amino acids long. After removal of 6 bases from V and 2 bases from J, the junction contained 7 bases not matched to a gene. CDR3 coding DNA: TGCAGCGTACGACAGGGATGGGGCAATCAGCCCCAGCATTTT. It translates to CSVRQGWGNQPQHF. The whole variable domain, filled in from reference TRBV29-1 and TRBJ1-5, reads SAVISQKPSRDICQRGTSLTIQCQVDSQVTMMFWYRQQPGQSLTLIATANQGSEATYESGFVIDKFPISRPNLTFSTLTVSNMSPEDSSIYLCSVRQGWGNQPQHFGDGTRLSIL.

The rearrangement uses TRBV5-1 and TRBJ1-4, with 10 bases that match TRBD1. Germline V gives CDR1 SGHRS, CDR2 YFSETQ. J lost 7 bases, V lost 2 bases, and 8 bases had no gene match. The CDR3 spans 16 residues. The CDR3 spells CASSFGGQGKGEKLFF. The CDR3, as DNA: TGCGCCAGCAGCTTTGGGGGACAGGGGAAAGGTGAAAAACTGTTTTTT.

CDR3 loop: CASSREKVSSYNEQFF. The CDR3 coding sequence is TGTGCCAGCAGCCGGGAGAAGGTAAGCTCCTACAATGAGCAGTTCTTC. The chain has TRBV4-2 and TRBJ2-1; D is perhaps TRBD2 (5 bases). In germline, CDR1 is LGHNA, CDR2 YNFKEQ. The CDR3 has 16 residues. The V and J ends lost 4 bases and 0 bases respectively, with 13 bases between them.

The chain uses TRBV14 and TRBJ1-1, with D uncertain. Germline V CDR1 and CDR2: SGHDN, FVKESK. V was pared by 0 bases and J by 1 base, with 15 bases between. The CDR3 length is 17 residues. The CDR3 loop reads CASSQDVGRMPNTEAFF. The DNA of the CDR3 is TGTGCCAGCAGCCAAGACGTTGGGAGGATGCCGAACACTGAAGCTTTCTTT.

This clone was picked up one time. This chain connects TRBV4-1 to TRBJ1-4; tentatively, D is TRBD1 (6 bases). Germline CDR1 is MGHRA and CDR2 is YSYEKL. Deletions cut 4 bases from V and 5 bases from J, with 17 bases between. The CDR3 is made up of 16 amino acids. CDR3 region: CASSLFGGGANEKLFF. In DNA, the CDR3 is TGCGCCAGCAGCCTATTTGGCGGGGGCGCCAATGAAAAACTGTTTTTT.

Worth noting for this clone: Additional DNA sequences in this sample encode the identical CDR3. The chain employs TRBV3-1 (or the pseudogene TRBV3-2) and TRBJ1-5; 8 bases are shared with TRBD1. With V trimmed by 5 bases and J by 1 base, 1 base remained unmatched. The CDR3 has 14 residues. Germline CDR1 is LGHDT and CDR2 is YNNKEL (reference sequence). Here the CDR3 reads CASSRTGSNQPQHF. In DNA form, the CDR3 reads TGTGCCAGCAGCAGGACAGGGAGCAATCAGCCCCAGCATTTT.

The CDR3: CASSPQPGTANSPLHF. The CDR3 nucleotides are TGTGCCAGCAGCCCGCAACCCGGGACAGCCAATTCACCCCTCCACTTT. The V call is TRBV4-2, the J call TRBJ1-6, with 7 bases fitting TRBD1. V shed 4 bases, J shed 7 bases, and the junction held 10 bases outside the gene matches. Germline assignment: CDR1 LGHNA and CDR2 YNFKEQ. The CDR3 sequence is 16 residues long.